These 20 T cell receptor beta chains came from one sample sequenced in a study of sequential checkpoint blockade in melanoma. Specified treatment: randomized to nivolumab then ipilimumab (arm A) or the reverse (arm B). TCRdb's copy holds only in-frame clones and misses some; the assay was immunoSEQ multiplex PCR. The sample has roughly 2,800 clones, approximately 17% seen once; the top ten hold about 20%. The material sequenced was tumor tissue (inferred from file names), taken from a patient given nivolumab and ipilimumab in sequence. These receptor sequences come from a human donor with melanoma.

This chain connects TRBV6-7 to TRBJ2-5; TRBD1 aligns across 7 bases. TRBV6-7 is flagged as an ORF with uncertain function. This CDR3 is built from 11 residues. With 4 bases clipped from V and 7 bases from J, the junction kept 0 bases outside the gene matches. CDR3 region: CASSSGGTQYF. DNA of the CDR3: TGTGCCAGCAGTTCAGGGGGGACCCAGTACTTC.

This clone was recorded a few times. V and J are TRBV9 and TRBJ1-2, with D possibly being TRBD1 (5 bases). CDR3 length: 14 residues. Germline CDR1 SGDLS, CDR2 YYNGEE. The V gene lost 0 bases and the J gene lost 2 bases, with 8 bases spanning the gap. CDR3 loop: CASSVGRENYGYTF. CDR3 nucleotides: TGTGCCAGCAGCGTAGGCAGGGAGAACTATGGCTACACCTTC.

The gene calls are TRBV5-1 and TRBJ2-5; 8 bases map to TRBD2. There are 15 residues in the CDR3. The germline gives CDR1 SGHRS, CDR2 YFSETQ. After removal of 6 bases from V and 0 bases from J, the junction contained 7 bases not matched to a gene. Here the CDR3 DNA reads TGCGCCAGCACGAGTGTAGCGGGACACCAAGAGACCCAGTACTTC. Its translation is CASTSVAGHQETQYF.

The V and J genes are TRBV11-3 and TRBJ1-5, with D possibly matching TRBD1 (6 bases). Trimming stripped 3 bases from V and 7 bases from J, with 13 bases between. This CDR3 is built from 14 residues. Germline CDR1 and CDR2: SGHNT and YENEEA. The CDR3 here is CASSFSGEGQPQHF. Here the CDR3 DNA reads TGTGCCAGCAGCTTCTCAGGGGAGGGGCAGCCCCAGCATTTT.

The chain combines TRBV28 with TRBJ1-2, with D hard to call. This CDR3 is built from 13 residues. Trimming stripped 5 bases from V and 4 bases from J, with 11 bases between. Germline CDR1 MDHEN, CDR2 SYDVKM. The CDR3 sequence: CASSLIPRYGYTF. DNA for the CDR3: TGTGCCAGCAGTCTAATCCCCCGCTATGGCTACACCTTC.

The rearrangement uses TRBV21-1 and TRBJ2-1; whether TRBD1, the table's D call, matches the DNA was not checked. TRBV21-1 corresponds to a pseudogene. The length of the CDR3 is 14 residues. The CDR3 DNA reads TGTGCCAGCAGCAATACCGGACAGGGTTACGAGCAGTTCTTC. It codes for CASSNTGQGYEQFF.

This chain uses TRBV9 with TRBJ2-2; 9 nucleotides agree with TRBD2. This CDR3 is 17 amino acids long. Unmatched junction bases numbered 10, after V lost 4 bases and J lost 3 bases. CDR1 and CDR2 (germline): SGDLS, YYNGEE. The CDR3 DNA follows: TGTGCCAGCAGCTTTGGCGGGAGGGCCCTAGACACCGGGGAGCTGTTTTTT. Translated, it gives CASSFGGRALDTGELFF.

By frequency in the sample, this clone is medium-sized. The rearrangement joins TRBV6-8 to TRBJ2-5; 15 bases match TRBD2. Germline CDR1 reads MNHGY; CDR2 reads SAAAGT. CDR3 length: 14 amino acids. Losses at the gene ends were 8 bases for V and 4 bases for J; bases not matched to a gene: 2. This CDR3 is CASGLAGGVETQYF. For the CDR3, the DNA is TGTGCCAGCGGACTAGCGGGGGGGGTAGAGACCCAGTACTTC.

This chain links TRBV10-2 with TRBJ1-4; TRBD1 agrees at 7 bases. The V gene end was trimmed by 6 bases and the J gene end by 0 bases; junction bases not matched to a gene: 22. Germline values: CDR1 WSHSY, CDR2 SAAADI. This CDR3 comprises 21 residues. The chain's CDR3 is CASSRFRGTGARPSTNEKLFF. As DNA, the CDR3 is TGCGCCAGCAGCCGATTCCGAGGCACAGGGGCCAGACCTTCAACTAATGAAAAACTGTTTTTT.

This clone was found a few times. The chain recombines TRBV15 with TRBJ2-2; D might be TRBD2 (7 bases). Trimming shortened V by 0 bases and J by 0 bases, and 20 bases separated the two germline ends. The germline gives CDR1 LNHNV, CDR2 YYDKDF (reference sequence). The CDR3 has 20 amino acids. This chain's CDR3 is CATSRDPLLGGEANTGELFF. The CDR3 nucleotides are TGTGCCACCAGCAGAGATCCCCTCCTAGGGGGGGAAGCGAACACCGGGGAGCTGTTTTTT. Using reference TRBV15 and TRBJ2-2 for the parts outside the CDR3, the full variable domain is DAMVIQNPRYQVTQFGKPVTLSCSQTLNHNVMYWYQQKSSQAPKLLFHYYDKDFNNEADTPDNFQSRRPNTSFCFLDIRSPGLGDTAMYLCATSRDPLLGGEANTGELFFGEGSRLTVL.

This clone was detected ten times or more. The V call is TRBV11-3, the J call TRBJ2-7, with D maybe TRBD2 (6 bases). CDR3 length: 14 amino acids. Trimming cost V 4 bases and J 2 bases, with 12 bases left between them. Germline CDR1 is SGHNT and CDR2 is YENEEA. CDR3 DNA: TGTGCCAGCAGCTCCCCGGCGGGGCCCTACGAGCAGTACTTC. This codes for CASSSPAGPYEQYF.

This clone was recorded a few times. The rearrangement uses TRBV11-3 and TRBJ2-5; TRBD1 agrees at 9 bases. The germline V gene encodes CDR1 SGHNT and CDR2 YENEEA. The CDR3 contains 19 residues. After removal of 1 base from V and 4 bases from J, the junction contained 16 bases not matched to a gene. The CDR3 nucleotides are TGTGCCAGCAGCTTAGTTTCTTATACACCGGGACAGGGCTTAGAGACCCAGTACTTC. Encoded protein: CASSLVSYTPGQGLETQYF.

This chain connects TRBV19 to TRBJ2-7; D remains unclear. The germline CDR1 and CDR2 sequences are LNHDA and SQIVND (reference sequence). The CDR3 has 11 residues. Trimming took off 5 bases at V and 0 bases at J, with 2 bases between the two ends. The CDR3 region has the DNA TGTGCCAGTAGTGACTCCTACGAGCAGTACTTC. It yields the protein CASSDSYEQYF.

The CDR3: CASSHPTGGDYGYTF. The CDR3 DNA sequence: TGCGCCAGCAGCCACCCGACCGGGGGGGACTATGGCTACACCTTC. The chain carries TRBV4-1 and TRBJ1-2; possible D gene TRBD1, 5 bases. This CDR3 has 15 amino acids. The V gene's germline CDR1 is MGHRA and CDR2 YSYEKL. The ends were cut back, 3 bases at V and 3 bases at J, with 14 bases in the middle.

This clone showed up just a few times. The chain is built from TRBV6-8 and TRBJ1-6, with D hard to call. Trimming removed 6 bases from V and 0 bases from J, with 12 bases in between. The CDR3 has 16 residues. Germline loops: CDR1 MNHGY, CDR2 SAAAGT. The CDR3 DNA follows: TGTGCCAGCAGACTAGCCGGGCTCTCCTATAATTCACCCCTCCACTTT. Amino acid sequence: CASRLAGLSYNSPLHF.

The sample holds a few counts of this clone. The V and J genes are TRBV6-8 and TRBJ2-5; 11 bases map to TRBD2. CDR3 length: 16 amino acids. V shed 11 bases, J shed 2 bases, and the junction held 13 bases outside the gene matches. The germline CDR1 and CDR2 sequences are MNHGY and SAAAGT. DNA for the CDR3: TGTGCCGGCTTAAAGGGACTAGCGGCCCCACAAGAGACCCAGTACTTC. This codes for CAGLKGLAAPQETQYF.

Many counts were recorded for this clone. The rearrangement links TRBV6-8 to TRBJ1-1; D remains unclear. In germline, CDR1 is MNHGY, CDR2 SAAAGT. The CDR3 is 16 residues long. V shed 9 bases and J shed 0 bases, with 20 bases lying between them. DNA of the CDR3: TGTGCCAGTAACCCGAGACGGCACTCCATGAACACTGAAGCTTTCTTT. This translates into CASNPRRHSMNTEAFF.

CDR3 sequence (DNA): TGCGCCAGCAGTGGGACTGACAGGGGAGGCGAAAAACTGTTTTTT. It codes for CASSGTDRGGEKLFF. The chain links TRBV10-2 to TRBJ1-4, with TRBD1 matching 8 bases. After removal of 4 bases from V and 8 bases from J, the junction contained 9 bases not matched to a gene. The CDR3 sequence is 15 residues long. Germline CDR1 WSHSY, CDR2 SAAADI.

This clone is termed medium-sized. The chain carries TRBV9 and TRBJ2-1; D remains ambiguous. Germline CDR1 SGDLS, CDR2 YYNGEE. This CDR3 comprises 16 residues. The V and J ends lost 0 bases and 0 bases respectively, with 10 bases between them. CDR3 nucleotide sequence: TGTGCCAGCAGCGTAGAGGGCAAGAGCTCCTACAATGAGCAGTTCTTC. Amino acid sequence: CASSVEGKSSYNEQFF.

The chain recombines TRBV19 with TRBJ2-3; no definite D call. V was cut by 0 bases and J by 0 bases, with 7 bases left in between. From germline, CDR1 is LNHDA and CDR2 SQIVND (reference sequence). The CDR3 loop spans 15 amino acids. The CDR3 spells CASSIDTRSTDTQYF. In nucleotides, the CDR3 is TGTGCCAGTAGTATAGATACCCGCAGCACAGATACGCAGTATTTT.